What follows are 20 T cell receptor beta chains derived from one specimen sequenced in a study of blood T cell repertoires in COVID-19. Generated by immunoSEQ multiplex PCR, the TCRdb table keeps only in-frame clones and is missing some. The table shows some 200,000 clones, with 94% occurring only once. The sequencing input was peripheral blood. The receptors were gathered from a man between 25 and 39 years old with COVID-19, enrolled during active disease.

The chain uses TRBV6-1 and TRBJ2-1, with D perhaps TRBD2 (5 bases). CDR3 length equals 17 residues. V lost 2 bases and J lost 7, with 21 bases in between. Germline CDR1 MNHNS, CDR2 SASEGT. The CDR3 protein is CASSEPPAGAPSNEQFF. CDR3 in DNA: TGTGCCAGCAGTGAACCCCCCGCGGGCGCTCCCTCGAATGAGCAGTTCTTC.

The rearrangement joins TRBV5-1 to TRBJ1-2; D is ambiguous. Germline V gene lookup returns CDR1 SGHRS and CDR2 YFSETQ. The CDR3 length is 15 residues. The V end lost 0 bases, the J end lost 0 bases, and 9 bases lay between the germline ends. The CDR3 nucleotides are TGCGCCAGCAGCTTGGGGCAGTCTGCTAACTATGGCTACACCTTC. The encoded protein is CASSLGQSANYGYTF.

This clone has a single count. The chain is built from TRBV9 and TRBJ1-3, with a tentative D call TRBD1 (6 bases). Trimming pared 4 bases from V and 0 bases from J, leaving 17 bases between. The CDR3 covers 17 residues. Germline CDR1 and CDR2: SGDLS and YYNGEE. CDR3 nucleotide sequence: TGTGCCAGCAGCCTACGCCGGGACATTGGCTCTGGAAACACCATATATTTT. This gives the protein CASSLRRDIGSGNTIYF.

The J gene is TRBJ2-7, the V gene TRBV7-9; D possibly corresponds to TRBD2 (6 bases). V gave up 5 bases and J gave up 6 bases, with 11 bases separating them. Germline values: CDR1 SEHNR, CDR2 FQNEAQ (reference sequence). The CDR3 is 12 amino acids. The CDR3 coding sequence is TGTGCCAGCAGCCCGGTGGGGGGCGAGCAGTACTTC. As protein: CASSPVGGEQYF.

The chain combines TRBV2 with TRBJ2-5, with D tentatively TRBD1 (5 bases). V was trimmed by 2 bases and J by 7 bases, leaving 11 bases between them. CDR3 length: 13 amino acids. Germline V CDR1 and CDR2: SNHLY, FYNNEI. CDR3 sequence reads: CASSERWQGTQYF. CDR3 coding DNA: TGTGCCAGCAGTGAAAGGTGGCAGGGGACCCAGTACTTC. Full variable domain (missing parts from reference TRBV2 and TRBJ2-5): EPEVTQTPSHQVTQMGQEVILRCVPISNHLYFYWYRQILGQKVEFLVSFYNNEISEKSEIFDDQFSVERPDGSNFTLKIRSTKLEDSAMYFCASSERWQGTQYFGPGTRLLVL.

CDR3 DNA: TGTGCCAGCAGTTTATTGGGGGCCCAGCAGGTTACGCAGTATTTT. Translated, it gives CASSLLGAQQVTQYF. The chain recombines TRBV27 with TRBJ2-3; maybe TRBD1 (6 bases). V was clipped by 1 base and J by 8 bases, with 16 bases between them. Germline CDR1 reads MNHEY; CDR2 reads SMNVEV (reference sequence). CDR3 length equals 15 residues.

The V and J genes are TRBV5-1 and TRBJ1-6; 7 nucleotides align to TRBD1. The CDR3 runs to 14 residues. Germline V gene lookup returns CDR1 SGHRS and CDR2 YFSETQ. The V and J ends lost 1 base and 8 bases, in that order; junction bases with no gene match: 3. The CDR3 loop is CASSLTGQDSPLHF. The CDR3 DNA sequence: TGCGCCAGCAGCTTGACCGGACAGGATTCACCCCTCCACTTT.

This clone was counted a single time. In DNA, the CDR3 is TGTGCCAGCAGTGGAGGGTCGGCCTCACCCCTCCACTTT. It is translated as CASSGGSASPLHF. This chain uses TRBV2 with TRBJ1-6; no firm D call. The V gene's germline CDR1 is SNHLY and CDR2 FYNNEI. CDR3 length: 13 residues. V lost 4 bases to trimming and J lost 10 bases, with 11 bases between them.

This clone occurred once. The chain carries TRBV18 and TRBJ2-1; D is unclear. V was cut by 3 bases and J by 4 bases, with 7 bases left in between. CDR3 length: 13 amino acids. CDR1 is KGHSH and CDR2 is LQKENI in the germline V gene. The CDR3, as DNA: TGTGCCAGCTCACCGGGCCAGTACAATGAGCAGTTCTTC. It codes for CASSPGQYNEQFF.

This chain uses TRBV3-1 (or the pseudogene TRBV3-2) with TRBJ2-5; possible D gene TRBD1, 5 bases. This CDR3 spans 13 amino acids. Trimming shortened V by 2 bases and J by 5 bases, and 9 bases separated the two germline ends. CDR1 is LGHDT, CDR2 YNNKEL, per germline (reference sequence). CDR3 protein: CASSQTGHETQYF. The CDR3 DNA reads as TGTGCCAGCAGCCAAACAGGTCATGAGACCCAGTACTTC.

The J gene is TRBJ2-2, the V gene TRBV5-4; 9 nucleotides line up with TRBD2. The germline V gene has CDR1 SGHNT and CDR2 YYREEE (reference sequence). Trimming took 0 bases from V and 1 from J; bases not matched to a gene: 4. The CDR3 loop spans 17 amino acids. The chain's CDR3 is CASSLDPSGVNTGELFF. The CDR3 DNA is TGTGCCAGCAGCTTGGATCCTAGCGGGGTGAACACCGGGGAGCTGTTTTTT.

The V call is TRBV6-6, the J call TRBJ2-1; D might be TRBD1 (6 bases). V gave up 6 bases and J gave up 3 bases, with 15 bases separating them. Germline CDR1 reads MNHNY; CDR2 reads SVGAGI (reference sequence). The CDR3 spans 15 residues. CDR3 sequence reads: CASRKDSGSYNEQFF. Here the CDR3 DNA reads TGTGCCAGCAGAAAGGACAGCGGTAGCTACAATGAGCAGTTCTTC.

V gene TRBV13 combines with J gene TRBJ2-3, with TRBD2 identical over 13 bases. Germline-derived CDR1 and CDR2 are PRHDT and FYEKMQ (reference sequence). This CDR3 contains 16 residues. V shed 2 bases and J 6 bases; nucleotides not matched to a gene: 5. The CDR3 DNA sequence: TGTGCCAGCAGCTTAACTAGCGGGGGGGCCGAGGATACGCAGTATTTT. Its protein is CASSLTSGGAEDTQYF.

This clone was picked up one time. J is TRBJ1-1 and V is TRBV28; 7 nucleotides agree with TRBD1. Germline V gene lookup returns CDR1 MDHEN and CDR2 SYDVKM. The ends lost 4 bases at V and 6 bases at J; junction bases unmatched: 11. The CDR3 sequence is 15 residues long. CDR3: CASSSRDRVLAEAFF. CDR3 DNA: TGTGCCAGCAGTTCCCGGGACAGAGTTTTGGCTGAAGCTTTCTTT.

To note about this clone: At one boundary the junction diverges from the germline segment, which might be a read error. This rearrangement joins TRBV3-1 (or the pseudogene TRBV3-2) to TRBJ1-1; D unclear. The germline V gene encodes CDR1 LGHDT and CDR2 YNNKEL (reference sequence). There are 13 residues in the CDR3. DNA for the CDR3: TGTGCCAGCAGCCGCCGGGGTACTGAAGCTTTGATCTTT. Its translation: CASSRRGTEALIF.

CDR3: CASSQDLGRGAGSTDTQYF. The CDR3 nucleotides read TGTGCCAGCAGCCAAGACCTGGGACGAGGGGCGGGGAGCACAGATACGCAGTATTTT. The rearrangement uses TRBV4-2 and TRBJ2-3, with D possibly TRBD2 on 6 matching bases. The CDR3 loop spans 19 amino acids. Looked up from germline, CDR1 is LGHNA and CDR2 is YNFKEQ. V lost 0 bases and J 0 bases, leaving 19 bases between the germline ends.

The rearrangement joins TRBV18 to TRBJ2-5, with D possibly TRBD2 on 6 matching bases. This CDR3 has 14 residues. Trimming left V 1 base short and J 5 bases short, with 11 bases between. The V gene's germline CDR1 is KGHSH and CDR2 LQKENI. CDR3 DNA: TGTGCCAGCTCACCACTAGGCGGGGACGAGACCCAGTACTTC. Protein sequence: CASSPLGGDETQYF.

The rearrangement links TRBV12-3 or TRBV12-4 to TRBJ1-1, with 7 nucleotides matching TRBD1. The V segment lost 7 bases and the J segment 1 base; nucleotides outside the gene matches: 3. The CDR3 is made up of 13 amino acids. For the CDR3, the DNA is TGTGCCAGCACTGGGACAGAGAACACTGAAGCTTTCTTT. Translation: CASTGTENTEAFF.

This sequence joins TRBV6-5 and TRBJ1-2; TRBD1 matches at 9 bases. This CDR3 contains 15 residues. Per the germline V gene, CDR1 is MNHEY and CDR2 is SVGAGI. J was trimmed by 3 bases and V by 6 bases; bases with no gene match: 8. CDR3 in DNA: TGTGCCAGCAGGGATGGACAGGGGTTCGACTATGGCTACACCTTC. Protein product: CASRDGQGFDYGYTF.

The chain links TRBV7-2 to TRBJ1-2; D unresolved. The CDR3 consists of 14 residues. V was pared by 0 bases and J by 1 base, with 6 bases between. Looked up from germline, CDR1 is SGHTA and CDR2 is FQGNSA. CDR3 bases: TGTGCCAGCAGCTTAGCGCGAGTTAACTATGGCTACACCTTC. This codes for CASSLARVNYGYTF.